The 4 T cell receptor beta chains below come from one sample, sequenced in a study of cytomegalovirus exposure and HLA in healthy donors. Produced via immunoSEQ multiplex PCR; TCRdb's table is partial and in-frame only. The sample includes more than 140,000 clones, 85% to 90% seen only once; the top ten take 2.5% to 4%. The specimen sequenced was PBMCs. These receptors were taken from a woman younger than 35 in good health and CMV-seropositive.

The rearrangement joins TRBV11-1 to TRBJ2-7, with a weak D call TRBD2 (6 bases). The CDR3 consists of 15 residues. Trimming shortened V by 3 bases and J by 2 bases, and 14 bases separated the two germline ends. Germline CDR1 and CDR2: SGHAT and FQDESV (reference sequence). CDR3 sequence reads: CASSLAQAGTYEQYF. The CDR3 nucleotides are TGTGCCAGCAGCTTGGCCCAAGCGGGCACCTACGAGCAGTACTTC.

V gene TRBV27 combines with J gene TRBJ2-7, with 7 positions matching TRBD2. The ends lost 7 bases at V and 2 bases at J; junction bases unmatched: 20. Germline values: CDR1 MNHEY, CDR2 SMNVEV (reference sequence). The CDR3 spans 18 residues. The CDR3 reads CASKRAGFASGDTYEQYF. DNA for the CDR3: TGTGCCAGCAAGCGGGCAGGGTTCGCTAGCGGTGATACCTACGAGCAGTACTTC.

The genes are TRBV7-2 and TRBJ1-4, with 8 bases matching TRBD1. The germline gives CDR1 SGHTA, CDR2 FQGNSA. This CDR3 region has 14 residues. The V and J ends lost 5 bases and 8 bases, in that order; junction bases with no gene match: 7. The chain's CDR3 is CASSPDRGWEKLFF. The CDR3 nucleotides read TGTGCCAGCAGCCCCGACAGGGGCTGGGAAAAACTGTTTTTT.

This clone was observed a single time. V gene TRBV5-1 combines with J gene TRBJ2-1; 9 bases map to TRBD1. This CDR3 is 15 amino acids long. Per the germline V gene, CDR1 is SGHRS and CDR2 is YFSETQ. Trimming at V came to 4 bases and at J to 2 bases, leaving 4 bases not matched to a gene. The CDR3 sequence is CASSQGTGTYNEQFF. The CDR3 nucleotides are TGCGCCAGCAGCCAAGGGACAGGGACCTACAATGAGCAGTTCTTC.